These 8 T cell receptor beta chains originate from one sample sequenced in a study of T cell repertoires in aging, cancer and after chemotherapy (dated by TCRdb to the late 2010s). Instead of sorted cells or RNA, genomic DNA extracted from peripheral blood served as the source for amplifying TCR beta rearrangements. Instrument used: Illumina MiSeq. Multiplex touch-down PCR with a mixed TRB-A/B primer pool was used to amplify rearranged TRB sequences covering the V, D and J segments. TCRdb reanalyzed the raw reads on its own, using fastp at Q25 for trimming and MiXCR for clone calling, and kept in-frame beta chains. Here each entry gathers all rows of one CDR3 protein and keeps the most common genes and DNA. Present in this sample are almost 3,000 distinct CDR3 sequences, almost 25% of which were seen just once. 55% to 60% of the sample comes from the top ten. The sequencing sample was made of blood. The receptors come from a human donor with a solid tumor.

This clonotype has a handful of counts. This sequence joins TRBV20-1 and TRBJ1-2; D is ambiguous. V lost 7 bases and J 0 bases, leaving 15 bases between the germline ends. Per the germline V gene, CDR1 is DFQATT and CDR2 is SNEGSKA (reference sequence). This CDR3 region has 14 residues. The CDR3: CSEAGSAANYGYTF. CDR3 DNA: TGCAGTGAGGCCGGGTCCGCGGCTAACTATGGCTACACCTTC.

This clonotype was observed a few times. This sequence joins TRBV5-1 and TRBJ1-3, with D possibly TRBD1 on 5 matching bases. V lost 0 bases to trimming and J lost 0 bases, with 10 bases between them. The CDR3 is 16 residues long. Germline V gene sequence: CDR1 SGHRS, CDR2 YFSETQ. DNA for the CDR3: TGCGCCAGCAGCTTGGGGGGGGTAGACTCTGGAAACACCATATATTTT. This sequence encodes CASSLGGVDSGNTIYF.

The chain uses TRBV30 and TRBJ1-4; D might be TRBD1 (6 bases). Germline assignment: CDR1 GTSNPN and CDR2 SVGIG (reference sequence). V was cut by 5 bases and J by 4 bases, with 14 bases left in between. The CDR3 runs 14 residues. In nucleotides, the CDR3 is TGTGCCTGGCAGAGGGGGACGGATAATGAAAAACTGTTTTTT. Translated: CAWQRGTDNEKLFF. Drawing the rest from reference TRBV30 and TRBJ1-4, the complete variable domain is SQTIHQWPATLVQPVGSPLSLECTVEGTSNPNLYWYRQAAGRGLQLLFYSVGIGQISSEVPQNLSASRPQDRQFILSSKKLLLSDSGFYLCAWQRGTDNEKLFFGSGTQLSVL.

Within the sample, this clonotype is medium-sized. This chain joins TRBV5-5 and TRBJ2-7; D may be TRBD1 (6 bases). Germline CDR1 SGHKS, CDR2 YYEKEE (reference sequence). The CDR3 loop spans 14 amino acids. Trimming took 1 base from V and 4 from J, leaving 12 bases between them. The CDR3 is CASSLLDRPYEQYF. CDR3 sequence (DNA): TGTGCCAGCAGCTTGCTAGACAGGCCGTACGAGCAGTACTTC.

The chain combines TRBV6-5 with TRBJ2-7; possible D gene TRBD1, 5 bases. The V gene lost 8 bases and the J gene lost 4 bases, with 12 bases spanning the gap. CDR1 is MNHEY and CDR2 is SVGAGI in the germline V gene. The CDR3 totals 12 residues. DNA of the CDR3: TGTGCCAGCGGGGCAGCGCCTTACGAGCAGTACTTC. Protein sequence: CASGAAPYEQYF.

In its sample, this clonotype was seen a few times. V is TRBV12-3 or TRBV12-4 and J is TRBJ1-5; the match to TRBD1 covers 7 bases. This CDR3 spans 14 amino acids. With V trimmed by 4 bases and J by 4 bases, 4 bases remained unmatched. The CDR3 DNA is TGTGCCAGCAGTTGGACAGGTGATAATCAGCCCCAGCATTTT. This gives the protein CASSWTGDNQPQHF.

Sample share makes this clonotype medium-sized. V gene TRBV27 combines with J gene TRBJ1-1, with 7 positions matching TRBD1. Germline V gene sequence: CDR1 MNHEY, CDR2 SMNVEV (reference sequence). Losses at the gene ends were 6 bases for V and 2 bases for J; bases not matched to a gene: 6. This CDR3 is built from 14 residues. CDR3: CASRKGTVNTEAFF. DNA of the CDR3: TGTGCCAGCAGAAAAGGGACAGTTAACACTGAAGCTTTCTTT.

This clonotype is medium-sized (0.01 to 0.1%) by share. The chain combines TRBV19 with TRBJ2-2, with D uncertain. The CDR3 runs 14 residues. Germline V gene sequence: CDR1 LNHDA, CDR2 SQIVND (reference sequence). Trimming left V 8 bases short and J 6 bases short, with 16 bases between. The CDR3 DNA follows: TGTGCCAGTTGGATTGGGGTCGGTGCCGGGGAGCTGTTTTTT. Translating gives CASWIGVGAGELFF. Combining the CDR3 with reference TRBV19 and TRBJ2-2 gives the whole variable domain DGGITQSPKYLFRKEGQNVTLSCEQNLNHDAMYWYRQDPGQGLRLIYYSQIVNDFQKGDIAEGYSVSREKKESFPLTVTSAQKNPTAFYLCASWIGVGAGELFFGEGSRLTVL.